The 5 T cell receptor beta chains below were found in one sample sequenced in a study of tumor and adjacent non-tumor tissue in lung cancer. The library came from three nested PCR rounds adapted from ARM-PCR protocols. TCRdb fed the multiplex PCR reads into MiXCR, producing one record per CDR3 protein. The sample contains approximately 110,000 distinct CDR3 sequences, about 64% of which appear only once. RNA was extracted from bulk tissue without any cell sorting. More than 3 cm separated this lung sample from the edge of the tumor. The sequencing sample was made of distant non-tumor lung tissue. Every receptor here comes from a man aged 55 to 70 with non-small cell lung cancer.

As to this clonotype: One junction end does not reproduce the germline sequence, and a read error may be involved. This chain connects TRBV11-1 to TRBJ2-7; no clear D gene. The V gene's germline CDR1 is SGHAT and CDR2 FQDESV (reference sequence). The CDR3 runs 17 residues. The CDR3 reads CASSPRLGGSSSYEQYF. The DNA of the CDR3 is TGTGCCAGCAGCCCCCGTCTGGGCGGATCCAGCTCCTACGAACAGTACTTT. Looking up the rest from reference TRBV11-1 and TRBJ2-7 gives the full variable domain: EAEVAQSPRYKITEKSQAVAFWCDPISGHATLYWYRQILGQGPELLVQFQDESVVDDSQLPKDRFSAERLKGVDSTLKIQPAELGDSAMYLCASSPRLGGSSSYEQYFGPGTRLTVT.

Details on this clonotype: The junction does not match germline at one end; this may be a read error. The chain links TRBV6-2 or TRBV6-3 to TRBJ2-3; 11 bases line up with TRBD1. Looked up from germline, CDR1 is MNHEY and CDR2 is SVGEGT. The CDR3 sequence is 15 residues long. CDR3 DNA sequence: TGTGCCAGCAGCCCCCGGACAGGGGGCCGAGATGCGCAGTATTTT. Residues: CASSPRTGGRDAQYF.

This rearrangement joins TRBV15 to TRBJ2-2; 7 bases map to TRBD1. The CDR3 has 17 amino acids. The V gene end was trimmed by 2 bases and the J gene end by 1 base; junction bases not matched to a gene: 7. Per germline, CDR1 LNHNV and CDR2 YYDKDF (reference sequence). CDR3 in amino acids: CATSRPWDSVNTGELFF. The CDR3 nucleotides are TGTGCCACCAGCAGACCCTGGGACAGCGTGAACACCGGGGAGCTGTTTTTT.

The V call is TRBV12-5, the J call TRBJ2-7; D gene ambiguous. Germline values: CDR1 LGHNT, CDR2 FRNRAP. The CDR3 covers 16 residues. The ends were cut back, 4 bases at V and 0 bases at J, with 16 bases in the middle. CDR3 coding DNA: TGTGCTAGTGGTTCCCCCCTAGGTGTAGACTCCTACGAGCAGTACTTC. Encoded protein: CASGSPLGVDSYEQYF.

This clonotype has a handful of counts. This CDR3 is CASSFPGGSPHEQFF. CDR3 nucleotide sequence: TGTGCCAGCAGTTTTCCGGGGGGCTCCCCCCATGAGCAGTTCTTC. The V and J genes are TRBV28 and TRBJ2-1, with D possibly TRBD2 on 7 matching bases. Trimming stripped 3 bases from V and 8 bases from J, with 17 bases between. CDR3 length: 15 residues. The germline V gene has CDR1 MDHEN and CDR2 SYDVKM.